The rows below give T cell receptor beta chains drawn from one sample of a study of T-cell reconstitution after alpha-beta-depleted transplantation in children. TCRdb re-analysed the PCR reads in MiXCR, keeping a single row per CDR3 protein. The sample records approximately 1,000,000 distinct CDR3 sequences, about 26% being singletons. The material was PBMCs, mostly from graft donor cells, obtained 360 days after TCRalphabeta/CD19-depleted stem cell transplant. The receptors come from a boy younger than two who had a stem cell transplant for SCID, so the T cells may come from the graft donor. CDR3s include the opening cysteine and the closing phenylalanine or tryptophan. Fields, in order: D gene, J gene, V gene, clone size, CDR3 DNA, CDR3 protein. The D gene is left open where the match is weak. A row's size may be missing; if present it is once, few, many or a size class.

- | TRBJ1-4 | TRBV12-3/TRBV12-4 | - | TGTGCCAGCAGTCCAAGGGCAGCTGCAACTAATGAAAAACTGTTTTTT | CASSPRAAATNEKLFF
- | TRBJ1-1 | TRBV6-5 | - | TGTGCCAGCAGGTCCCTCACTGAAGCTTTCTTT | CASRSLTEAFF
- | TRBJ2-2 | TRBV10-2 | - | TGCGCCAGCAATGGGCCAGGGGGAGGTCCCGGGGAGCTGTTTTTT | CASNGPGGGPGELFF
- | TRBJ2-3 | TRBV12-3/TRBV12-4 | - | TGTGCCAGCAGTTTAATCCTGGCGGATACGCAGTATTTT | CASSLILADTQYF
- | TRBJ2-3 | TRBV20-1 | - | TGCAGTGCTAGAGATGTGCCTTATGCGGGGGCCCTCTCCACACATACGCAGTATTTT | CSARDVPYAGALSTHTQYF
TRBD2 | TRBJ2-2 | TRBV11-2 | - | TGTGCCAGCAGCTTAGATTCCCCCCTAGCGGGGACCGGGGAGCTGTTTTTT | CASSLDSPLAGTGELFF
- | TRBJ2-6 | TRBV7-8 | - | TGTGCCAGCAGTTCCGGGTCCCGGGTCTCAGCCTTTTCTGGGGCCAACGTCCTGACTTTC | CASSSGSRVSAFSGANVLTF
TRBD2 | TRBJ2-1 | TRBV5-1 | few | TGCGCCAGCAGCTTGACCCAGCGGGGGGGCAATGAGCAGTTCTTC | CASSLTQRGGNEQFF
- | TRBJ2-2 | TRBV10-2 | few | TGCGCCAGCCTACTTGGGCCTGGGGAGCTGTTTTTT | CASLLGPGELFF
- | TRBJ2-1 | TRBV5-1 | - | TGCGCCAGCAGCACCGGACAGGGGCGGGAGGTCTTC | CASSTGQGREVF
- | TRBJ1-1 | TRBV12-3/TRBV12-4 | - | TGTGCCAGCACCCCGGAGGGGGGGAGTGGAACTTTCTTT | CASTPEGGSGTFF
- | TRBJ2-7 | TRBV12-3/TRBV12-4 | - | TGTGCCAGCAGTCGGCCGGGGCTCTCCGAGCAGTACTTC | CASSRPGLSEQYF
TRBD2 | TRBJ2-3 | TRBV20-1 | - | TGCAGTGCTAGAGATGGGACTACCGGTTTAGATACGCAGTATTTT | CSARDGTTGLDTQYF
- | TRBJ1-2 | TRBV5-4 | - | TGTGCCAGCAGCTTGGGGCTGCTAACGATGGTAGCTAACTATGGCTACACCTTC | CASSLGLLTMVANYGYTF
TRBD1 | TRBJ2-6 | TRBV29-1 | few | TGCAGCGCAGGGGACAGGGTGTCTGGGGCCAACGTCCTGACTTTC | CSAGDRVSGANVLTF
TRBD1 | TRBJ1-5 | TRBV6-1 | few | TGTGCCATTACGGACAGGGAGGTCGGGGGAAATCAGCCCCAGCATTTT | CAITDREVGGNQPQHF
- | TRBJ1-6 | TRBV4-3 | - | TGCGCCAGCAGCCAAGCAGTCGACAGGCGTAATTCACCCCTCCACTTT | CASSQAVDRRNSPLHF
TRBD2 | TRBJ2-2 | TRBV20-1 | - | TGCAGTGCCCACCGCGGCGGGGGTGTCACCGGGGAGCTGTTTTTT | CSAHRGGGVTGELFF
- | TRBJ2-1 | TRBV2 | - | TGTGCCAGCAGTGAAGATCCGGGGGATTACAATGAGCAGTTCTTC | CASSEDPGDYNEQFF
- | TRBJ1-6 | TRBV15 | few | TGTGCCACCAGCAGAGATCAGGGTACCTCCTCACCCCTCCACTTT | CATSRDQGTSSPLHF
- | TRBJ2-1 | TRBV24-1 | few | TGTGCCACCAGTGATTTGGGGGGTGGAGACTACAATGAGCAGTTCTTC | CATSDLGGGDYNEQFF
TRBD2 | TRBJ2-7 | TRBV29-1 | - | TGCAGCGCCGCTCATGGACTAGCGGGGGGACACTACGAGCAGTACTTC | CSAAHGLAGGHYEQYF
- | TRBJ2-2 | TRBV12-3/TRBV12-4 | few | TGTGCCAGCAGTACCAGGGTGCCCGGGGAGCTGTTTTTT | CASSTRVPGELFF
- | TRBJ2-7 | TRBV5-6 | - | TGTGCCAGCAGCTTGTACGGACAGAGACCCTACGAGCAGTACTTC | CASSLYGQRPYEQYF
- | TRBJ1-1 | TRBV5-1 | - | TGCGCCAGCAGATCCCGGTCCAGGGTAGGCGACACTGAAGCTTTCTTT | CASRSRSRVGDTEAFF
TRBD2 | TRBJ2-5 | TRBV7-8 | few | TGTGCCAGCAGCTTAGGGGAGGGAGAGACCCAGTACTTC | CASSLGEGETQYF
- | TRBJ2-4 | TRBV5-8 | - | TGTGCCAGCAGCACACAGCCTACAGCCAAAAACATTCAGTACTTC | CASSTQPTAKNIQYF
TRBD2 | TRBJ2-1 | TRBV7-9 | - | TGTGCCAGCAGCCTAACTGGAAGCGGGGGCCTGGGCAATGAGCAGTTCTTC | CASSLTGSGGLGNEQFF
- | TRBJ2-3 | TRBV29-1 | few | TGCAGCTTACGCGGGGAGATCACAGATACGCAGTATTTT | CSLRGEITDTQYF
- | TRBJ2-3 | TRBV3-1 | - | TGTGCCAGCAGCCAATACGGCGCATCGGATACGCAGTATTTT | CASSQYGASDTQYF
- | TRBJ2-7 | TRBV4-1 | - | TGCGCCAGCAGCCAAGTCCAGAGGGGCGAGCAGTACTTC | CASSQVQRGEQYF
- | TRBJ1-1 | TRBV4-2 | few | TGTGCCAGCAGCCAAGAAAGTCACACTGAAGCTTTCTTT | CASSQESHTEAFF
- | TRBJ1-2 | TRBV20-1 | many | TGCAGTGGAGGAGCAGGAAATAACTATGGCTACACCTTC | CSGGAGNNYGYTF
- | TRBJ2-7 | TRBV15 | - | TGTGCCACCAGCAGACCGCCCTACGAGCAGTACTTC | CATSRPPYEQYF
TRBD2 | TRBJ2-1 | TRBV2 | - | TGTGCCAGCAGACGATGGACTAGCGGGGGGCAAAACTCCTACAATGAGCAGTTCTTC | CASRRWTSGGQNSYNEQFF
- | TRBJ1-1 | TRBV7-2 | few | TGTGCCAGCAGCTCTGGCGGGGGGCTTATGAACACTGAAGCTTTCTTT | CASSSGGGLMNTEAFF
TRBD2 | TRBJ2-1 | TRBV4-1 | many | TGCGCCAGCAGCCAAGTGGCGGGGGGGTACAATGAGCAGTTCTTC | CASSQVAGGYNEQFF
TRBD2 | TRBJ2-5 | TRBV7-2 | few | TGTGCCAGCAGCTTCGGCGGGGGGCGGGCGGAGACCCAGTACTTC | CASSFGGGRAETQYF
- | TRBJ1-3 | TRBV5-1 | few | TGCGCCAGCAGACATGTCGGAGCGGGGGGAAACACCATATATTTT | CASRHVGAGGNTIYF
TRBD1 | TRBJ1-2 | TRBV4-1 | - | TGCGCCAGCAGCCAAGATGGACAGGGCCTCTATGGCTACACCTTC | CASSQDGQGLYGYTF
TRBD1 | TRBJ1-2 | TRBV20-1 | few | TGCAGTGCTCCAGGGGGTTTTGGCTACACCTTC | CSAPGGFGYTF
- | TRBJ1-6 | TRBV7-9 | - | TGTGCCAGCGGCCTCCCGGTAGCTAATTCACCCCTCCACTTT | CASGLPVANSPLHF
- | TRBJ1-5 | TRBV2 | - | TGTGCCAGCAAAATGGGAGCGTTGAGCAATCAGCCCCAGCATTTT | CASKMGALSNQPQHF
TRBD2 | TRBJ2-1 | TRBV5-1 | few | TGCGCCAGCAGGACACCGGGACTAGCGTGGGGTGGTTTCAATGAGCAGTTCTTC | CASRTPGLAWGGFNEQFF
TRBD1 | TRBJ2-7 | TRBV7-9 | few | TGTGCCAGCAGCATTAGAGGGGGCGGTCCGTACGAGCAGTACTTC | CASSIRGGGPYEQYF
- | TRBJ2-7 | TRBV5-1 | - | TGCGCCAGCAGCTTGGAATATCGGTACGAGCAGTACTTC | CASSLEYRYEQYF
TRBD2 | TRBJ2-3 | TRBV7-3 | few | TGTGCCAGCAGCTCCACCGGCGGGGGGGCAGGAGATACGCAGTATTTT | CASSSTGGGAGDTQYF
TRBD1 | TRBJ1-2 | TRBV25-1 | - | TGTGCCAGCAGTGATGGTGTTTGGGACAGGGCCTTGAGGAACTATGGCTACACCTTC | CASSDGVWDRALRNYGYTF
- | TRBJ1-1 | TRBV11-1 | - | TGTGCCAGCAGCTTAGGTAGTGAGGAAGCTTTCTTT | CASSLGSEEAFF
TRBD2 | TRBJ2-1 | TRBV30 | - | TGTGCCTGGAGTGAGGGGGCGGGGGGGCCGGAGCAGTTCTTC | CAWSEGAGGPEQFF
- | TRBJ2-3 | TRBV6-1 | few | TGTGCCAGCAACGGGGGGCGGGAAGATACGCAGTATTTT | CASNGGREDTQYF
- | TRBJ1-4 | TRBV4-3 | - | TGCGCCAGCAGCCATGGGACAATACCAAGGGAAAAACTTTTTTTT | CASSHGTIPREKLFF
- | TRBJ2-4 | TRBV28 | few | TGTGCCAGCAGAGAACCTCGAGGAGCCAAAAACATTCAGTACTTC | CASREPRGAKNIQYF
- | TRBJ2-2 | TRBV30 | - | TGTGCCTGGAGTGTAGGCATACTCACCGGGGAGCTGTTTTTT | CAWSVGILTGELFF
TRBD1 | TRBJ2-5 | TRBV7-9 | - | TGTGCCAGCAGCCGCGGTGGACAGGGGGTGGAGACCCAGTACTTC | CASSRGGQGVETQYF
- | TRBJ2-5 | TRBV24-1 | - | TGTGCCACCAGTGCCGGCAATGGGAAGACCCAGTACTTC | CATSAGNGKTQYF
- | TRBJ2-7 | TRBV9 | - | TGTGCCAGCAGCACCAACAGGGTCTCCTACGAGCAGTACTTC | CASSTNRVSYEQYF
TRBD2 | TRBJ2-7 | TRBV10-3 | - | TGTGCCACCAGCGGGGGGCACTCCTACGAGCAGTACTTC | CATSGGHSYEQYF
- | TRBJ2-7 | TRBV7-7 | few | TGTGCCAGCAGCCCGACTAACTTCCCCTACGAGCAGTACTTC | CASSPTNFPYEQYF